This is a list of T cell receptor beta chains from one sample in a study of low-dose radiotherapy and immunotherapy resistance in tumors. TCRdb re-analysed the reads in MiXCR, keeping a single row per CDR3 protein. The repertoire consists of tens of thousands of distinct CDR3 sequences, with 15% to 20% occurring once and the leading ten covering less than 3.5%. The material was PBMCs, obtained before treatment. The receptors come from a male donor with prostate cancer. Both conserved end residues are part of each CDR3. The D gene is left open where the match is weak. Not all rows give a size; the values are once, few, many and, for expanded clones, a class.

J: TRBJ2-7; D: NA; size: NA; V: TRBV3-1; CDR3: CASSQDLYYEQYF; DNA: TGTGCCAGCAGCCAAGATTTATACTACGAGCAGTACTTC
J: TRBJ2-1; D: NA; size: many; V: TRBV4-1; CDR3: CASSQSGWINEQFF; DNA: TGCGCCAGCAGCCAATCGGGGTGGATCAATGAGCAGTTCTTC
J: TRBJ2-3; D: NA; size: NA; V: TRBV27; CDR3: CASRPSSLTDTQYF; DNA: TGTGCCAGCAGGCCTAGCAGCCTCACAGATACGCAGTATTTT
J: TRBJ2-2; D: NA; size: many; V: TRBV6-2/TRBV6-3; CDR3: CASSYSGSTGELFF; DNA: TGTGCCAGCAGTTACTCTGGCAGCACCGGGGAGCTGTTTTTT
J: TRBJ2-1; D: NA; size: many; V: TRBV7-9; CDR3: CASSTKASTDEQFF; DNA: TGTGCCAGCAGCACCAAAGCTAGCACCGATGAGCAGTTCTTC
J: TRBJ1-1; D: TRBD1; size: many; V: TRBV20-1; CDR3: CSADSPQGTSLGAFF; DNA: TGCAGTGCCGATTCTCCACAGGGGACCTCCTTGGGAGCTTTCTTT
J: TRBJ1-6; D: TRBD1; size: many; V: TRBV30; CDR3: CAWSVGTDNSPLHF; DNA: TGTGCCTGGAGTGTGGGGACAGATAATTCACCCCTCCACTTT
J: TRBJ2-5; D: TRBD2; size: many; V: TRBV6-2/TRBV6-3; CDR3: CASSSWTSGQETQYF; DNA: TGTGCCAGCAGTAGTTGGACTAGCGGGCAAGAGACCCAGTACTTC
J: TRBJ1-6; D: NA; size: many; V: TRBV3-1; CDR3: CASSQGRQSNSPLHF; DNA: TGTGCCAGCAGCCAAGGCAGACAATCAAATTCACCCCTCCACTTT
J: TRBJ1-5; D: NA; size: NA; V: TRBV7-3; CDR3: CASSGGERRSRQPQHF; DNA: TGTGCCAGCAGCGGCGGAGAAAGAAGGTCACGTCAGCCCCAGCATTTT
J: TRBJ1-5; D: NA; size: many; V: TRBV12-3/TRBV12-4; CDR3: CASSFLDSDQPQHF; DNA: TGTGCCAGCAGTTTTTTAGACAGCGATCAGCCCCAGCATTTT
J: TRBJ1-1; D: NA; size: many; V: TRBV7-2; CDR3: CASSLYQGNTEAFF; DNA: TGTGCCAGCAGCTTATATCAGGGTAACACTGAAGCTTTCTTT
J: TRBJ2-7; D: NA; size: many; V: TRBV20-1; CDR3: CSARWGAYEQYF; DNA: TGCAGTGCTAGGTGGGGGGCCTACGAGCAGTACTTC
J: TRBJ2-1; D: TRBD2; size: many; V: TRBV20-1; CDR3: CSAEIGGNYNEQFF; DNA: TGCAGTGCGGAAATCGGGGGGAACTACAATGAGCAGTTCTTC
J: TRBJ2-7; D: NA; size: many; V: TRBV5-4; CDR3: CASSKDRYEQYF; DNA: TGTGCCAGCAGCAAGGACCGCTACGAGCAGTACTTC
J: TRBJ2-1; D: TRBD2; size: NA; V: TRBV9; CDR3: CASSGIGRGSYNEQFF; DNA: TGTGCCAGCAGCGGCATTGGGAGGGGCTCCTACAATGAGCAGTTCTTC
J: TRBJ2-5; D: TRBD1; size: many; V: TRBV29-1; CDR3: CSVGDSHLQETQYF; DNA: TGCAGCGTGGGGGACAGCCACCTCCAAGAGACCCAGTACTTC
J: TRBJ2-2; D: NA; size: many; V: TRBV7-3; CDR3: CASSLVSRPGELFF; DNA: TGTGCCAGCAGCTTAGTCTCTAGGCCCGGGGAGCTGTTTTTT
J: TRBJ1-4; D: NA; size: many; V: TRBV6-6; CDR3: CASSSVGPRSEELFF; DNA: TGTGCCAGCAGTTCTGTCGGACCAAGGAGTGAAGAACTGTTTTTT
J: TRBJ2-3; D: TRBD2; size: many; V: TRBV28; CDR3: CASSFRLGGGSTDTQYF; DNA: TGTGCCAGCAGTTTCCGTCTGGGCGGGGGTTCGACAGATACGCAGTATTTT
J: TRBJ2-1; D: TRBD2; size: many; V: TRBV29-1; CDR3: CSFGLAGAYNEQFF; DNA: TGCAGCTTCGGGCTAGCGGGGGCCTACAATGAGCAGTTCTTC
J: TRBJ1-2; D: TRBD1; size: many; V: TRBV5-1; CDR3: CASSLAWTGGYGYTF; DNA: TGCGCCAGCAGCTTGGCATGGACAGGGGGATACGGCTACACCTTC
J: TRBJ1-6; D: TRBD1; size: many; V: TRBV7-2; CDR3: CASGQNRGAKGSPLHF; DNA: TGTGCCAGCGGACAGAACAGGGGGGCGAAGGGGTCACCCCTCCACTTT
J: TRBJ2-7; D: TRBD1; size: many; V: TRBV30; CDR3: CAWSRRGQGAGEQYF; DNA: TGTGCCTGGAGTAGGAGGGGACAGGGGGCAGGGGAGCAGTACTTC
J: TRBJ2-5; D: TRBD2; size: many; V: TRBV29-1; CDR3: CSVSGGVEQETQYF; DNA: TGCAGCGTGAGCGGGGGTGTCGAGCAAGAGACCCAGTACTTC
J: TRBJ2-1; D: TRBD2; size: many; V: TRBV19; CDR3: CASSMRTGGDIYNEQFF; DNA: TGTGCCAGTAGTATGCGTACGGGAGGGGACATCTACAATGAGCAGTTCTTC